The 7 T cell receptor beta chains below come from one sample, sequenced in a study of cytomegalovirus exposure and HLA in healthy donors. 13 Jbeta primers and 60 Vbeta primers were used for the PCR. Clones were read by immunoSEQ multiplex PCR, and TCRdb kept only the in-frame ones, dropping some. The table has more than 95,000 clones, about 12% seen once. Sequencing was carried out using PBMCs. All receptors come from a man aged 40-55 years in good health and CMV-seropositive.

The gene calls are TRBV18 and TRBJ2-6, with D perhaps matching TRBD1 (6 bases). CDR1 and CDR2 from the germline V gene are KGHSH and LQKENI. The CDR3 consists of 17 residues. The V end lost 0 bases, the J end lost 0 bases, and 9 bases lay between the germline ends. This CDR3 is CASSPPGRGSGANVLTF. CDR3 coding DNA: TGTGCCAGCTCACCACCGGGCAGGGGCTCTGGGGCCAACGTCCTGACTTTC.

The chain links TRBV19 to TRBJ2-1; no firm D call. Trimming removed 0 bases at V and 0 bases at J, with 9 bases between. Germline V gene lookup returns CDR1 LNHDA and CDR2 SQIVND (reference sequence). CDR3 length equals 16 residues. The CDR3 DNA follows: TGTGCCAGTAGTATAGATCGGTCGGGCTCCTACAATGAGCAGTTCTTC. It yields the protein CASSIDRSGSYNEQFF.

This clone was counted only a few times. The chain uses TRBV9 and TRBJ1-5; D remains unclear. The V end lost 0 bases, the J end lost 7 bases, and 11 bases lay between the germline ends. In germline, CDR1 is SGDLS, CDR2 YYNGEE. The CDR3 has 14 amino acids. The CDR3 loop is CASSVDRDGQPQHF. CDR3 sequence (DNA): TGTGCCAGCAGCGTAGATCGGGATGGCCAGCCCCAGCATTTT. Full variable domain (missing parts from reference TRBV9 and TRBJ1-5): DSGVTQTPKHLITATGQRVTLRCSPRSGDLSVYWYQQSLDQGLQFLIQYYNGEERAKGNILERFSAQQFPDLHSELNLSSLELGDSALYFCASSVDRDGQPQHFGDGTRLSIL.

CDR3 loop: CASRAGFPLHSPLHF. The CDR3 nucleotides are TGTGCCAGCAGGGCCGGGTTTCCACTACATTCACCCCTCCACTTT. The rearrangement links TRBV6-5 to TRBJ1-6, with no clear D. Looked up from germline, CDR1 is MNHEY and CDR2 is SVGAGI. The V gene lost 6 bases and the J gene lost 8 bases, with 17 bases spanning the gap. The CDR3 is 15 amino acids.

This rearrangement joins TRBV6-5 to TRBJ1-6; D might be TRBD1 (6 bases). The germline gives CDR1 MNHEY, CDR2 SVGAGI. The CDR3 length is 14 residues. The V gene lost 6 bases and the J gene lost 7 bases, with 13 bases spanning the gap. The CDR3 here is CASSPGGRNSPLHF. CDR3 DNA sequence: TGTGCCAGCAGCCCGGGGGGGCGGAATTCACCCCTCCACTTT.

This clone was seen more than once but under ten times. This chain joins TRBV27 and TRBJ2-7; the D gene is possibly TRBD2 (5 bases). The ends were cut back, 7 bases at V and 4 bases at J, with 17 bases in the middle. This CDR3 has 14 amino acids. Germline CDR1 is MNHEY and CDR2 is SMNVEV (reference sequence). The CDR3, as DNA: TGTGCCAGCACCATAAAGGGCCCGGGGTACGAGCAGTACTTC. Translation: CASTIKGPGYEQYF.

In its sample, this clone was seen a few times. The CDR3 DNA reads as TGTGCCAGCAGTGAAGAAGGGACTAGCCGAGATACGCAGTATTTT. This sequence encodes CASSEEGTSRDTQYF. The chain carries TRBV6-1 and TRBJ2-3; TRBD2 aligns across 9 bases. Trimming cost V 1 base and J 5 bases; bases outside gene matches: 4. Germline lookup yields CDR1 MNHNS and CDR2 SASEGT. There are 15 residues in the CDR3.